The present T cell receptor beta chain was sequenced within a study of blood T cell repertoires in COVID-19 (dated by TCRdb to 2020 to 2021). Background on the whole study: Samples from collaborators originated in the United States, Italy and Spain and spanned both the acute and convalescent phases of COVID-19. The material from the prospective study consisted of cDNA or gDNA derived from T cells, B-cell-depleted T cells, or PBMCs. Deeply sampled blood TCRbeta repertoires from subjects exposed to, actively infected with, or recovered from COVID-19 were included in the dataset. The repertoires were released in a freely available public database meant as a resource for research on the immune response to SARS-CoV-2. Samples came from the ongoing ImmuneRACE study (first 160 participants) plus 1,254 subjects from 6 global collaborators. Nearly every sample came with metadata listing a de-identified subject ID, COVID-19 status, age in years and sex. Where available, HLA class I and class II types were obtained from metadata supplied by the sample provider rather than from assay-based typing.

The V and J ends are trimmed by 4 bases and 3 bases, leaving 16 bases between them. The CDR3 goes from the cysteine to the phenylalanine over 15 residues. The read is trimmed to its CDR3 DNA, 45 bases read in frame from base 1. The germline V gene provides CDR1 MNHEY and CDR2 SVGEGT. TCRbeta CDR3 regions were amplified from genomic DNA by means of the immunoSEQ Assay, a bias-controlled multiplex PCR. The authors' analysis ran thus. Nucleated cell counts per sample were estimated from amplification of reference gene primers within the assay. To quantify the absolute abundance of each unique TCRbeta CDR3 rearrangement, sequence reads were collapsed and filtered. For each sample, productive Simpson clonality was calculated as the square root of Simpson's diversity index over productive rearrangements. TCRdb provides this immuneACCESS table in a form limited to in-frame rearrangements. Some clones are lacking; in checked studies, under half of them reflect an unresolved V gene, and why the rest are absent is not known. The V and J calls and clone size were taken over from that table, and D and trimming were inferred from the DNA. For this sample there are about 64,000 clones; approximately 85% appear just once. About 40% of the sample is in the top ten clones.

Study-wide findings and limitations: The quantity of clinical and demographic metadata differed by source and by participant and was supplied without curation.

One collaborating source in Seattle enrolled patients during active infection and followed them longitudinally through the course of disease. The collaborating institutions used their own protocols to collect whole blood in K2EDTA tubes. For TCRbeta analysis, collaborators shipped samples as frozen whole blood, isolated PBMCs, or DNA extracted from either of those sample types. In the case of this clone: Its target antigen remains unknown. Nothing much larger sits one base from this clone, and base qualities are not available.

The sample taken for sequencing was peripheral blood. This TCR derives from a woman aged 55 to 70 with COVID-19, enrolled during active disease. The V gene is TRBV6-2 or TRBV6-3 and the J gene is TRBJ2-7, and possibly TRBD1, on 5 matching bases. The bases read TGTGCCAGCAGTTCGCTTGGGGCAGGGAACTACGAGCAGTACTTC. This gives the protein CASSSLGAGNYEQYF.